Presented here are 22 T cell receptor beta chains from one specimen sequenced in a study of blood T cell repertoires in COVID-19. Only in-frame clones appear in the TCRdb table, and some are missing; sequencing was by immunoSEQ multiplex PCR. The sample holds more than 150,000 clones, approximately 87% seen once. Sequenced input: peripheral blood. All receptors come from a woman under 30 who had recovered from COVID-19.

The genes are TRBV25-1 and TRBJ2-7; 10 bases fit TRBD1. CDR1 MGHDK and CDR2 SYGVNS come from the germline V gene. There are 13 residues in the CDR3. After removal of 4 bases from V and 4 bases from J, the junction contained 1 base not matched to a gene. The CDR3, as DNA: TGTGCCAGCAGTGGGACAGGGGGGTACGAGCAGTACGTC. It translates to CASSGTGGYEQYV.

This clone was recorded at least ten times. The V and J genes are TRBV7-2 and TRBJ2-7, with 13 bases lining up with TRBD2. This CDR3 has 16 amino acids. Germline V gene sequence: CDR1 SGHTA, CDR2 FQGNSA. The ends lost 2 bases at V and 4 bases at J; junction bases unmatched: 5. CDR3 residues: CASSLWGTSGIYEQYF. The CDR3 DNA reads TGTGCCAGCAGCTTATGGGGGACTAGCGGGATATACGAGCAGTACTTC.

This chain connects TRBV24-1 to TRBJ2-1, with TRBD2 identical over 16 bases. Losses at the gene ends were 7 bases for V and 4 bases for J; bases not matched to a gene: 9. Germline CDR1 and CDR2: KGHDR and SFDVKD. The CDR3 is 18 residues long. CDR3 amino acids: CATSHAGTSGGAYNEQFF. Written as DNA, the CDR3 is TGTGCCACCAGCCACGCCGGGACTAGCGGGGGGGCGTACAATGAGCAGTTCTTC.

This sequence joins TRBV12-3 or TRBV12-4 and TRBJ2-5, with D possibly being TRBD2 (5 bases). Trimming cost V 4 bases and J 5 bases, with 8 bases left between them. This CDR3 region has 12 residues. The CDR3 region has the DNA TGTGCCAGCAGTTGGACTGGGGAGACCCAGTACTTC. It yields the protein CASSWTGETQYF.

The chain couples TRBV3-1 (or the pseudogene TRBV3-2) to TRBJ2-2, with 12 bases aligning to TRBD2. The CDR3 is made up of 16 amino acids. Germline CDR1 is LGHDT and CDR2 is YNNKEL (reference sequence). The ends lost 4 bases at V and 4 bases at J; junction bases unmatched: 4. The CDR3 reads CASSPGLAGFTGELFF. The CDR3, as DNA: TGTGCCAGCAGCCCGGGACTAGCGGGCTTCACCGGGGAGCTGTTTTTT.

This chain uses TRBV6-2 or TRBV6-3 with TRBJ2-3; no firm D call. CDR1 and CDR2 from the germline V gene are MNHEY and SVGEGT. V lost 2 bases, J lost 2 bases, and 5 bases lay in between. CDR3 size: 13 residues. Written as DNA, the CDR3 is TGTGCCAGCAGTTACCAGGCCACAGATACGCAGTATTTT. This translates into CASSYQATDTQYF.

This clone was found a few times. This rearrangement joins TRBV6-2 or TRBV6-3 to TRBJ2-5; 14 bases line up with TRBD2. Per germline, CDR1 MNHEY and CDR2 SVGEGT. V was clipped by 6 bases and J by 5 bases; unmatched bases: 8. The CDR3 is 16 amino acids. The CDR3 nucleotides are TGTGCCAGCAGCCAAGGACTAGCGGGGGGACGGGAGACCCAGTACTTC. Residues: CASSQGLAGGRETQYF.

The chain joins TRBV10-3 to TRBJ2-3, with D possibly matching TRBD2 (6 bases). Germline V CDR1 and CDR2: ENHRY, SYGVKD. The CDR3 covers 17 residues. Trimming pared 2 bases from V and 0 bases from J, leaving 15 bases between. CDR3 protein: CAISEAGTYTSTDTQYF. The CDR3 DNA reads TGTGCCATCAGTGAGGCCGGGACTTATACTAGCACAGATACGCAGTATTTT.

This clone was recorded at least ten times. V is TRBV6-2 or TRBV6-3 and J is TRBJ2-1, with 9 nucleotides matching TRBD1. Trimming cost V 3 bases and J 2 bases; bases outside gene matches: 2. This CDR3 has 15 amino acids. Germline-derived CDR1 and CDR2 are MNHEY and SVGEGT. CDR3 in amino acids: CASSYGTGPYNEQFF. The CDR3 region has the DNA TGTGCCAGCAGTTATGGGACAGGGCCCTACAATGAGCAGTTCTTC.

This chain links TRBV2 with TRBJ1-5, with D unclear. The V gene's germline CDR1 is SNHLY and CDR2 FYNNEI. Trimming shortened V by 7 bases and J by 5 bases, and 12 bases separated the two germline ends. This CDR3 is built from 13 residues. The CDR3 sequence is CASTTRMDQPQHF. The CDR3 DNA follows: TGTGCCAGCACCACGAGAATGGATCAGCCCCAGCATTTT.

The chain joins TRBV9 to TRBJ2-1; 9 bases map to TRBD2. V gave up 0 bases and J gave up 4 bases; unmatched junction bases: 2. Germline CDR1 is SGDLS and CDR2 is YYNGEE. The CDR3 covers 15 residues. The CDR3: CASSVGSGSYNEQFF. CDR3 DNA sequence: TGTGCCAGCAGCGTAGGTAGCGGGAGTTACAATGAGCAGTTCTTC. Looking up the rest from reference TRBV9 and TRBJ2-1 gives the full variable domain: DSGVTQTPKHLITATGQRVTLRCSPRSGDLSVYWYQQSLDQGLQFLIQYYNGEERAKGNILERFSAQQFPDLHSELNLSSLELGDSALYFCASSVGSGSYNEQFFGPGTRLTVL.

In this sample, this clone turned up a few times. The chain links TRBV7-8 to TRBJ1-2; the match to TRBD1 covers 8 bases. Germline trimming cut 5 bases from V and 3 bases from J; bases unmatched to any gene: 5. The CDR3 loop spans 14 amino acids. Germline V gene sequence: CDR1 SGHVS, CDR2 FQNEAQ. The CDR3 bases are TGTGCCAGCAGCCCCAGGGGGCAGGACTATGGCTACACCTTC. It specifies CASSPRGQDYGYTF.

Here the CDR3 reads CASSTNSPSRGGGYTF. CDR3 bases: TGTGCCAGCAGCACCAACTCGCCTTCGCGGGGTGGTGGCTACACCTTC. This chain uses TRBV5-4 with TRBJ1-2; D gene unclear. Germline V gene sequence: CDR1 SGHNT, CDR2 YYREEE (reference sequence). Deletions cut 4 bases from V and 7 bases from J, with 23 bases between. The CDR3 has 16 amino acids.

The V call is TRBV6-2 or TRBV6-3, the J call TRBJ1-6; 10 bases fit TRBD1. This CDR3 has 14 residues. CDR1 and CDR2 (germline): MNHEY, SVGEGT. V trimming: 6 bases; J trimming: 8 bases; junction bases outside the gene matches: 4. CDR3 in DNA: TGTGCCAGCAGCTCCGGGACAGGGGATTCACCCCTCCACTTT. This sequence encodes CASSSGTGDSPLHF.

The J gene is TRBJ1-2, the V gene TRBV5-6; the D is unclear. Germline assignment: CDR1 SGHDT and CDR2 YYEEEE. The V end was cut by 4 bases, the J end by 7 bases, with 17 bases between. The CDR3 sequence is 14 residues long. This CDR3 reads CASSPGRGGGGYTF. Written as DNA, the CDR3 is TGTGCCAGCAGCCCGGGTCGGGGTGGTGGTGGCTACACCTTC.

The chain has TRBV24-1 and TRBJ1-5, with D possibly TRBD1 on 5 matching bases. Trimming shortened V by 7 bases and J by 4 bases, and 22 bases separated the two germline ends. Germline V gives CDR1 KGHDR, CDR2 SFDVKD. The CDR3 is 17 residues long. CDR3 bases: TGTGCCACCAGCACCGGGGGGGAGGGCAGATGGAATCAGCCCCAGCATTTT. Its protein is CATSTGGEGRWNQPQHF.

The rearrangement links TRBV5-6 to TRBJ1-6, with TRBD1 matching 8 bases. J lost 11 bases, V lost 0 bases, and 4 bases had no gene match. Per germline, CDR1 SGHDT and CDR2 YYEEEE. CDR3 length equals 14 residues. The CDR3 loop is CASSLEGGQAPLHF. The CDR3 DNA reads as TGTGCCAGCAGCTTGGAAGGGGGACAGGCACCCCTCCACTTT. Complete variable domain (other parts from reference TRBV5-6 and TRBJ1-6): DAGVTQSPTHLIKTRGQQVTLRCSPKSGHDTVSWYQQALGQGPQFIFQYYEEEERQRGNFPDRFSGHQFPNYSSELNVNALLLGDSALYLCASSLEGGQAPLHFGNGTRLTVT.

The chain couples TRBV3-1 (or the pseudogene TRBV3-2) to TRBJ1-5; D may be TRBD1 (5 bases). Germline V gene lookup returns CDR1 LGHDT and CDR2 YNNKEL (reference sequence). V lost 0 bases, J lost 9 bases, and 12 bases lay in between. The CDR3 covers 14 residues. For the CDR3, the DNA is TGTGCCAGCAGCCAAGATGGGGGGTTAAGGCCCCAGCATTTT. Its translation is CASSQDGGLRPQHF.

The V call is TRBV3-1 (or the pseudogene TRBV3-2), the J call TRBJ1-5, with D perhaps matching TRBD1 (6 bases). CDR1 is LGHDT, CDR2 YNNKEL, per germline (reference sequence). V was cut by 4 bases and J by 4 bases, with 17 bases left in between. CDR3 length: 16 residues. CDR3 sequence reads: CASSLSSGQKNQPQHF. DNA of the CDR3: TGTGCCAGCAGCCTGTCTTCGGGACAAAAGAATCAGCCCCAGCATTTT.

The chain links TRBV18 to TRBJ1-1; D remains unclear. Deletions cut 5 bases from V and 1 base from J, with 11 bases between. CDR3 length equals 14 residues. Germline V gene lookup returns CDR1 KGHSH and CDR2 LQKENI. The DNA of the CDR3 is TGTGCCAGCTCAGCATCGGAGAAGAACACTGAAGCTTTCTTT. Translating it yields CASSASEKNTEAFF. Full variable domain (remainder filled in from reference TRBV18 and TRBJ1-1): NAGVMQNPRHLVRRRGQEARLRCSPMKGHSHVYWYRQLPEEGLKFMVYLQKENIIDESGMPKERFSAEFPKEGPSILRIQQVVRGDSAAYFCASSASEKNTEAFFGQGTRLTVV.

The J gene is TRBJ1-4, the V gene TRBV18; possibly TRBD1 for D (6 bases). V dropped 3 bases and J dropped 0 bases, with 14 bases sitting between them. Per the germline V gene, CDR1 is KGHSH and CDR2 is LQKENI. CDR3 length: 17 residues. CDR3 sequence (DNA): TGTGCCAGCTCACCGCCGGACAGAGTTGCAACTAATGAAAAACTGTTTTTT. The encoded protein is CASSPPDRVATNEKLFF. The whole variable domain, filled in from reference TRBV18 and TRBJ1-4, reads NAGVMQNPRHLVRRRGQEARLRCSPMKGHSHVYWYRQLPEEGLKFMVYLQKENIIDESGMPKERFSAEFPKEGPSILRIQQVVRGDSAAYFCASSPPDRVATNEKLFFGSGTQLSVL.

V and J are TRBV6-2 or TRBV6-3 and TRBJ2-5, with D possibly matching TRBD2 (5 bases). V was pared by 5 bases and J by 5 bases, with 21 bases between. The CDR3 is made up of 16 amino acids. Per the germline V gene, CDR1 is MNHEY and CDR2 is SVGEGT. CDR3 in amino acids: CASSTPGSLRWETQYF. Here the CDR3 DNA reads TGTGCCAGCAGTACCCCTGGGAGCCTAAGGTGGGAGACCCAGTACTTC.